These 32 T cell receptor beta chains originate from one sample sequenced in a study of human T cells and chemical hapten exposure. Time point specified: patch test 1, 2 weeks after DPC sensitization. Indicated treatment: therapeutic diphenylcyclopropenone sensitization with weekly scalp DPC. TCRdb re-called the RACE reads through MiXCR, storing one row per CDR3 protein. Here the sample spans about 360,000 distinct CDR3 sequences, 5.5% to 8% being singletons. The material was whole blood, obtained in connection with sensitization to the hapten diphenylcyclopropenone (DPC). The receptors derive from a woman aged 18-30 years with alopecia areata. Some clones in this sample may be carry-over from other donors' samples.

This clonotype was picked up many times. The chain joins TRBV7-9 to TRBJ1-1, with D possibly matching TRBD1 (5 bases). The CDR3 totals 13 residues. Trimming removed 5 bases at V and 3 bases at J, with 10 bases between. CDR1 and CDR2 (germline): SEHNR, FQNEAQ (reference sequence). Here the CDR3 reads CASSGQGDTEAFF. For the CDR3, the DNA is TGTGCCAGCAGCGGGCAGGGTGACACTGAAGCTTTCTTT.

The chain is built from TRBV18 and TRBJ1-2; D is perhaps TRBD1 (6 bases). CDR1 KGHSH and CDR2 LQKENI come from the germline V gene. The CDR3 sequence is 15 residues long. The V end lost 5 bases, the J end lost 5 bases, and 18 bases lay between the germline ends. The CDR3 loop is CASSLMDSITYGYTF. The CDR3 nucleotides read TGTGCCAGCTCATTGATGGACAGTATCACTTATGGCTACACCTTC.

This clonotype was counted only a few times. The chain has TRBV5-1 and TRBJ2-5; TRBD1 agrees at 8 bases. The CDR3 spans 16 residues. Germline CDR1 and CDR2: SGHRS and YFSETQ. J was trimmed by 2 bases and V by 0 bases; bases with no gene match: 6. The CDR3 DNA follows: TGCGCCAGCAGCTTGGGACAGGGGTATTTTCAAGAGACCCAGTACTTC. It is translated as CASSLGQGYFQETQYF.

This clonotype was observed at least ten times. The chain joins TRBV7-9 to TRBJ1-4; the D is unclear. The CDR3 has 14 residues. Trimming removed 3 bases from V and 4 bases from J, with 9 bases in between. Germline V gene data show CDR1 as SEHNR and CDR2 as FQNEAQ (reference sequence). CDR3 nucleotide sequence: TGTGCCAGCAGCTTCGGAGGAAATAATGAAAAACTGTTTTTT. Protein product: CASSFGGNNEKLFF.

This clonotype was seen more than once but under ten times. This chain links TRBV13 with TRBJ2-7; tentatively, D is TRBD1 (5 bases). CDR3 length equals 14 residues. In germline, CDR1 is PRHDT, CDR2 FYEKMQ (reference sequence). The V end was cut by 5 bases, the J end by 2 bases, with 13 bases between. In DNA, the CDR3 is TGTGCCAGCAGCAATCGAGGACAAGCCTACGAGCAGTACTTC. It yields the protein CASSNRGQAYEQYF.

For the CDR3, the DNA is TGTGCCAGCAGCCGGGGGGACGGGGAGCTGTTTTTT. This encodes CASSRGDGELFF. The V gene is TRBV3-1, the J gene TRBJ2-2; perhaps TRBD2 as D (6 bases). V was pared by 4 bases and J by 7 bases, with 7 bases between. CDR1 LGHDT and CDR2 YNNKEL come from the germline V gene (reference sequence). The CDR3 is made up of 12 amino acids.

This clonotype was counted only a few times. CDR3 amino acids: CASSFDRGDFYEQYF. The CDR3 DNA reads as TGTGCCAGCAGCTTCGACAGGGGTGATTTTTACGAGCAGTACTTC. The chain recombines TRBV6-2 or TRBV6-3 with TRBJ2-7; 8 nucleotides match TRBD1. CDR1 and CDR2 (germline): MNHEY, SVGEGT. With 6 bases clipped from V and 4 bases from J, the junction kept 11 bases outside the gene matches. The length of the CDR3 is 15 residues.

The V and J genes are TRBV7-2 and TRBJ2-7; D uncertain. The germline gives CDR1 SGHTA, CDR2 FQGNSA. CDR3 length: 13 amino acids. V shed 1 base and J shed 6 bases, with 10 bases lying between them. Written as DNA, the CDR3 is TGTGCCAGCAGCTTAGTTGTCAACCGCGAGCAGTACTTC. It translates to CASSLVVNREQYF.

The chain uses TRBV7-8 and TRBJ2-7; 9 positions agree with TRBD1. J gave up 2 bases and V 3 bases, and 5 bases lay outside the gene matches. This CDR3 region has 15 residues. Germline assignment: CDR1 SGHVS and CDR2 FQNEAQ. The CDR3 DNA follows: TGTGCCAGCAGCTTGAGAGGGACAGGGACCTACGAGCAGTACTTC. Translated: CASSLRGTGTYEQYF.

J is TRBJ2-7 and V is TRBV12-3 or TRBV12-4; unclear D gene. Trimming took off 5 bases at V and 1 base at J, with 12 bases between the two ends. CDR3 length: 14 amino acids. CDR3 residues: CASSIRTLSYEQYF. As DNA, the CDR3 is TGTGCCAGCAGTATCAGGACGTTATCCTACGAGCAGTACTTC.

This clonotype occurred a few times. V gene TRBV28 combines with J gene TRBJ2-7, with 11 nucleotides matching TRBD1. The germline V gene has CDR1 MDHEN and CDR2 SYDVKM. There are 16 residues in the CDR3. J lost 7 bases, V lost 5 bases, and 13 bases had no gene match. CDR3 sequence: CASSRIRLDRGREQYF. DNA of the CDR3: TGTGCCAGCAGTCGGATCCGTTTGGACAGGGGGCGGGAGCAGTACTTC.

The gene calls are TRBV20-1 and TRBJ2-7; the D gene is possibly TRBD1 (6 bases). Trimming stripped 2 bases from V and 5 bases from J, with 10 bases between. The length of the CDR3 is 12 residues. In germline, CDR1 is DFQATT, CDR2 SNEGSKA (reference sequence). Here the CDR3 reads CSARTGTDEQYF. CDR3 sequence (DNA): TGCAGTGCTAGAACAGGGACCGACGAGCAGTACTTC.

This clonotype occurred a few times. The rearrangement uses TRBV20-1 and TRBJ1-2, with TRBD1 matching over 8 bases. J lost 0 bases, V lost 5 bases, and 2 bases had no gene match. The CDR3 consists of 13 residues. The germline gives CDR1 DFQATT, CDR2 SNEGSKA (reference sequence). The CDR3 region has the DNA TGCAGTGCTGGACAGGGCCCTAACTATGGCTACACCTTC. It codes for CSAGQGPNYGYTF.

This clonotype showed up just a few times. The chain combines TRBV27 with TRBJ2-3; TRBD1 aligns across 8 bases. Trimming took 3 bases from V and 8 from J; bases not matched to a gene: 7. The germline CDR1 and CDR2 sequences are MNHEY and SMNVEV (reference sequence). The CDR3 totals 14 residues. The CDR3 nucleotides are TGTGCCAGCAGTTTCCAGGACAGGGTCGGTACGCAGTATTTT. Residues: CASSFQDRVGTQYF.

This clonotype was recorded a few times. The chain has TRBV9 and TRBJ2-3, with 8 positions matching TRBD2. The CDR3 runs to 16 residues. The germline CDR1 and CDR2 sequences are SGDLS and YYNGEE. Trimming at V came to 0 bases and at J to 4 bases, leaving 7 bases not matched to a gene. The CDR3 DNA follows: TGTGCCAGCAGCGTAGGGTACGGGGGGGCAGCAGATACGCAGTATTTT. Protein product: CASSVGYGGAADTQYF.

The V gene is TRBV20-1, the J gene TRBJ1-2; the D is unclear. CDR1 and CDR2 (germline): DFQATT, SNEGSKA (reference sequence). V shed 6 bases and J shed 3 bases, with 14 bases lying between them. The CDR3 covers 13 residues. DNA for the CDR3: TGCAGTGCGACGGATGGCGGTGACTATGGCTACACCTTC. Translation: CSATDGGDYGYTF.

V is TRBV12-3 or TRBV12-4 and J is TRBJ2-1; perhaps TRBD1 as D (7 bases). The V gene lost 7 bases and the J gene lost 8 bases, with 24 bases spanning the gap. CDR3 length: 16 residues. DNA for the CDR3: TGTGCCAGCAACCTCCAGACTAGTACCCAGGGGGATGAGCAGTTCTTC. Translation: CASNLQTSTQGDEQFF.

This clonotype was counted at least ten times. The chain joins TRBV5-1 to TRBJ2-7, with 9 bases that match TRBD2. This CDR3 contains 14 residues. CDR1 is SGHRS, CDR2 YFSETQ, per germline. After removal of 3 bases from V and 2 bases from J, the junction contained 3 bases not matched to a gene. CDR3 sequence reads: CASSSTSGPYEQYF. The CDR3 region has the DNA TGCGCCAGCAGCTCGACTAGCGGTCCCTACGAGCAGTACTTC.

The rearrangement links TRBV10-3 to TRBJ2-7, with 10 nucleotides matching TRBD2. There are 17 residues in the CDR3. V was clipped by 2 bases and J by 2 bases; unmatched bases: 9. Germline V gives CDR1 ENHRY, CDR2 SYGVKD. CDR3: CAISEGLAVLTAYEQYF. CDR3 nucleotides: TGTGCCATCAGTGAGGGACTAGCGGTTCTTACCGCCTACGAGCAGTACTTC.

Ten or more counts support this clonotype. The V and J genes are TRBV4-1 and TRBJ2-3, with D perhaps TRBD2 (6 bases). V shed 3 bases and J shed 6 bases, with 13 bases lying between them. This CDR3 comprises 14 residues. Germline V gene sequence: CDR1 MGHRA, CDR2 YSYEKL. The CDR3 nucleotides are TGCGCCAGCAGCCAGTTGGGACTCTGGGATACGCAGTATTTT. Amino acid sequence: CASSQLGLWDTQYF.

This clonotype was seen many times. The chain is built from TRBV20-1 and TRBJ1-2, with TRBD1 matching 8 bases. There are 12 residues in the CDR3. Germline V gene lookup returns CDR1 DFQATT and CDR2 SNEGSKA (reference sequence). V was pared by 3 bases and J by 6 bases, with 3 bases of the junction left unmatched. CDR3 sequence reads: CSASDRGNGYTF. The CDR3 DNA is TGCAGTGCTAGTGACAGGGGTAATGGCTACACCTTC.

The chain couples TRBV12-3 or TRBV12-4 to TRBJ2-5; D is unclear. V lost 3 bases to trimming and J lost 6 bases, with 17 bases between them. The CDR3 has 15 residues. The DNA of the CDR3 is TGTGCCAGCAGTTTCTATCAGGCGCAGAGGCAGACCCAGTACTTC. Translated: CASSFYQAQRQTQYF.

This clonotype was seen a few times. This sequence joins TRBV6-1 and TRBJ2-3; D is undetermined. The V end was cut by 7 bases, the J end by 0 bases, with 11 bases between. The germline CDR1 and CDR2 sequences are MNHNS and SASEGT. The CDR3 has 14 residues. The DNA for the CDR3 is TGTGCCAGCAAGACTGGCTCTAGCACAGATACGCAGTATTTT. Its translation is CASKTGSSTDTQYF.

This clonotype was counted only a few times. The CDR3 region is CASSYLAREGNGYTF. CDR3 DNA: TGTGCCAGCAGTTACTTAGCTCGCGAGGGAAATGGCTACACCTTC. The V and J genes are TRBV6-5 and TRBJ1-2; D not resolved. The CDR3 is made up of 15 amino acids. Deletions cut 1 base from V and 6 bases from J, with 15 bases between. The germline V gene encodes CDR1 MNHEY and CDR2 SVGAGI.

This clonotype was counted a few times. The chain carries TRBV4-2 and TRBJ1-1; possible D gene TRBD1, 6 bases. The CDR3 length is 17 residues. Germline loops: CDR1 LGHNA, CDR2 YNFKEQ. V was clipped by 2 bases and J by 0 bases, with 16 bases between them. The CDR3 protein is CASSQTQQGYMNTEAFF. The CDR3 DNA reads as TGTGCCAGCAGCCAAACCCAACAGGGATACATGAACACTGAAGCTTTCTTT.

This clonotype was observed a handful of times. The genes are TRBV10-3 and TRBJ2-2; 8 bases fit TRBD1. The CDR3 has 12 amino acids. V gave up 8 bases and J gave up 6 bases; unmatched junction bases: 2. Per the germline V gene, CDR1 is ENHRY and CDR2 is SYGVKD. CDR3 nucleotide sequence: TGTGCCATCGAACAGGGGGCCGGGGAGCTGTTTTTT. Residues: CAIEQGAGELFF.

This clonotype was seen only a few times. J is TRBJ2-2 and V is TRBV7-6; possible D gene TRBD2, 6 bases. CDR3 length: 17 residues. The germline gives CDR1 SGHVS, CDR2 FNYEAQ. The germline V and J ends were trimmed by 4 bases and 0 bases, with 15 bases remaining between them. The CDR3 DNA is TGTGCCAGCAGCTACATCCAAGCGGGCCCGAACACCGGGGAGCTGTTTTTT. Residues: CASSYIQAGPNTGELFF.

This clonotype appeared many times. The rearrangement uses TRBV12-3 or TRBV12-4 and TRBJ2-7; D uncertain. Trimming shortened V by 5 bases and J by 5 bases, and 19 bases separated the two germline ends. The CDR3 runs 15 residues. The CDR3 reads CASSPPSGSVHEQYF. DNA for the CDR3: TGTGCCAGCAGTCCCCCCTCTGGATCGGTCCACGAGCAGTACTTC.

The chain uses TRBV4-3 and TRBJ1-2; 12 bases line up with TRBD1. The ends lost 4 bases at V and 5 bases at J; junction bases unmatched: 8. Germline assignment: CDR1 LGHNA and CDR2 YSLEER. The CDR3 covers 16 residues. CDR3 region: CASSPVGTGGAYGYTF. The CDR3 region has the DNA TGCGCCAGCAGCCCAGTGGGGACAGGGGGCGCATATGGCTACACCTTC.

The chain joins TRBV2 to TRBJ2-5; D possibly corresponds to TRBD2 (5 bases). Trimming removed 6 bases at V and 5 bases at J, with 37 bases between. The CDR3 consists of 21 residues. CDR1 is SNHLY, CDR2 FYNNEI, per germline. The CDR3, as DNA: TGTGCCAGCAGGGACGGAGACATCGTAGTCGCGATTTCGAGGGTCGACGAGACCCAGTACTTC. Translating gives CASRDGDIVVAISRVDETQYF. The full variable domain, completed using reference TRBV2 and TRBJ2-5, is EPEVTQTPSHQVTQMGQEVILRCVPISNHLYFYWYRQILGQKVEFLVSFYNNEISEKSEIFDDQFSVERPDGSNFTLKIRSTKLEDSAMYFCASRDGDIVVAISRVDETQYFGPGTRLLVL.

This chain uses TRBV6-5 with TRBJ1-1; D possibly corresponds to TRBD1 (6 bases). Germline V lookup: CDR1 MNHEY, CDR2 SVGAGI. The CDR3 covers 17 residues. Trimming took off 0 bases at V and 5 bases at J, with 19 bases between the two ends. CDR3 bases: TGTGCCAGCAGTTACTCGAGCGAACCAGGGGTAAAAACTGAAGCTTTCTTT. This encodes CASSYSSEPGVKTEAFF.

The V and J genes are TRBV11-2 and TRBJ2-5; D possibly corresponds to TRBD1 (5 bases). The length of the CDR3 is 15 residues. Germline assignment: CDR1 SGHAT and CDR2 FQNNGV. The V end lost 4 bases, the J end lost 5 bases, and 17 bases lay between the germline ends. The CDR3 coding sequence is TGTGCCAGCAGCTCTGGTGGTTGGGGCGAGGAGACCCAGTACTTC. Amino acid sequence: CASSSGGWGEETQYF.